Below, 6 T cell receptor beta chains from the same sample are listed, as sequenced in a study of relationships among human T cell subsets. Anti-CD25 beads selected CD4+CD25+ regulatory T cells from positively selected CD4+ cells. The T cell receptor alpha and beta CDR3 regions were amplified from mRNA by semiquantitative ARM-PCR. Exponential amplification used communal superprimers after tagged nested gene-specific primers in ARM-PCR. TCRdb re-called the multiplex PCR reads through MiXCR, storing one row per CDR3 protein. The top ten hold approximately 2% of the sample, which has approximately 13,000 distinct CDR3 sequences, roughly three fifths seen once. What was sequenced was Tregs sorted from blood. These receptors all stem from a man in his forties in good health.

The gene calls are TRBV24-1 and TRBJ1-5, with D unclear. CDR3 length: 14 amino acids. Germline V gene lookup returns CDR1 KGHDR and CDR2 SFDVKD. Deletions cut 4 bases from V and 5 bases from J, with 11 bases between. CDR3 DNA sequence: TGTGCCACCAGTGAAGCCGGGCCCTATCAGCCCCAGCATTTT. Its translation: CATSEAGPYQPQHF.

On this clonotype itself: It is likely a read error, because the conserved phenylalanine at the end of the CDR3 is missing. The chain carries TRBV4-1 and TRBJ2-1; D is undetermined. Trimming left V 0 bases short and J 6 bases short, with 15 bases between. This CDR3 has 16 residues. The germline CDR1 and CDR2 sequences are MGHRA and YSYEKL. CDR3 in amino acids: CASSQDPQVLGNEQFS. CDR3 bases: TGCGCCAGCAGCCAAGATCCGCAGGTCTTAGGCAATGAGCAGTTCTCC.

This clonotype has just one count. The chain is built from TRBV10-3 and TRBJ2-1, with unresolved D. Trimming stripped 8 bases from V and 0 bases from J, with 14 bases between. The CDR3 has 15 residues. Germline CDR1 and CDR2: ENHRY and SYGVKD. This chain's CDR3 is CAIGMPLSSYNEQFF. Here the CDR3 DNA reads TGTGCCATCGGAATGCCCTTAAGCTCCTACAATGAGCAGTTCTTC.

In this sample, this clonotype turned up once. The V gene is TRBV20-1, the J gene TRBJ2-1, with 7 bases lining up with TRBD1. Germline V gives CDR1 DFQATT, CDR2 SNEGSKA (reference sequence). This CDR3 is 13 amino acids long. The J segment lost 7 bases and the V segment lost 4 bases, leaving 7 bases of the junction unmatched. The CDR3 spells CSATLRGKNEQFF. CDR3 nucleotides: TGCAGTGCTACTCTCAGGGGGAAAAATGAGCAGTTCTTC.

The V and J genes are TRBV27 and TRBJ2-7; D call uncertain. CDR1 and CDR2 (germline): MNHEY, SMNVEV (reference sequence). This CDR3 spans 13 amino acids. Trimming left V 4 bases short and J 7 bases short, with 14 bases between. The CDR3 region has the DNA TGTGCCAGCAGTTCTTGGTCGGATGGGGAGCAGTACTTC. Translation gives CASSSWSDGEQYF.

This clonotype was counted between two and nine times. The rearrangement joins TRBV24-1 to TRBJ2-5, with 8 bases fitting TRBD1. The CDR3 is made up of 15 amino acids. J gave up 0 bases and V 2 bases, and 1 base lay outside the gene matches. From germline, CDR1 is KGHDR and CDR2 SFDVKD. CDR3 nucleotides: TGTGCCACCAGTGATTACAGGGGGAACCAAGAGACCCAGTACTTC. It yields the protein CATSDYRGNQETQYF.